A selection of T cell receptor beta chains follows, all from one sample in a study of long-term antiretroviral therapy in people with HIV. Sequencing was performed with immunoSEQ multiplex PCR; in TCRdb, only in-frame clones are kept and a portion is missing. The sample lists around 30,000 clones, 95% occurring once. Sequences were derived from unsorted PBMCs, sampled 5.3 years after starting antiretroviral therapy. Every receptor here comes from a man under 40 with HIV. Both conserved end residues are part of each CDR3. The D gene is left open where the match is weak. A row's size may be missing; if present it is once, few, many or a size class.

clone_size j_call d_call v_call cdr3_nt cdr3_aa
once TRBJ2-1 . TRBV7-9 TGTGCCAGCAGGGTCCGGGGAGGAGGGGCCAATGAGCAGTTCTTC CASRVRGGGANEQFF
. TRBJ1-6 . TRBV10-2 TGCGCCAGCGCGGACTGGGAATCACCCCTCCACTTT CASADWESPLHF
once TRBJ2-1 TRBD2 TRBV7-9 TGTGCCAGCAGCTTACCGGGACTAGCGTCCAATGAGCAGTTCTTC CASSLPGLASNEQFF
. TRBJ2-1 . TRBV6-1 TGTGCCAGCAGGCCGGGCCCCCAACGGAATGAGCAGTTCTTC CASRPGPQRNEQFF
. TRBJ2-7 . TRBV28 TGTGCCAGCAGTTCCCGGTTGGTCCTCTACGAGCAGTACTTC CASSSRLVLYEQYF
. TRBJ1-6 . TRBV6-6 TGTGCCAGCAGTTCATCCGCGGGGAATTCACCCCTCCACTTT CASSSSAGNSPLHF
. TRBJ1-1 TRBD1 TRBV11-1 TGTGCCAGCAGCAAGATGCAGGGGGCGTCTGAAGCTTTCTTT CASSKMQGASEAFF
. TRBJ1-1 . TRBV2 TGTGCCAGCAACCGAGACAGCGGTAACACTGAAGCTTTCTTT CASNRDSGNTEAFF
. TRBJ2-7 . TRBV2 TGTGCCAGTCAGGGAACAGGGATGGTCGAGCAGTACTTC CASQGTGMVEQYF
. TRBJ2-7 TRBD1 TRBV7-2 TGTGCCAGCAGCTTAGATGCGGGACAGGGTTCAAGCGAGCAGTACTTC CASSLDAGQGSSEQYF
. TRBJ1-1 . TRBV15 TGTGCCACCAGCCGAGGTGGGGTCGGGGACACTGAAGCTTTCTTT CATSRGGVGDTEAFF
. TRBJ1-2 . TRBV11-2 TGTGCCAGCAGCTTCAAACCACGACAGAGGGACTATGGCTACACCTTC CASSFKPRQRDYGYTF
. TRBJ1-1 . TRBV29-1 TGCAGCGTGGGGGACCTCACTGAAGCTTTCTTT CSVGDLTEAFF
. TRBJ1-2 TRBD1 TRBV2 TGTGCCAGCAGGGCCCACTCGACAGGGGATGGCTACACCTTC CASRAHSTGDGYTF